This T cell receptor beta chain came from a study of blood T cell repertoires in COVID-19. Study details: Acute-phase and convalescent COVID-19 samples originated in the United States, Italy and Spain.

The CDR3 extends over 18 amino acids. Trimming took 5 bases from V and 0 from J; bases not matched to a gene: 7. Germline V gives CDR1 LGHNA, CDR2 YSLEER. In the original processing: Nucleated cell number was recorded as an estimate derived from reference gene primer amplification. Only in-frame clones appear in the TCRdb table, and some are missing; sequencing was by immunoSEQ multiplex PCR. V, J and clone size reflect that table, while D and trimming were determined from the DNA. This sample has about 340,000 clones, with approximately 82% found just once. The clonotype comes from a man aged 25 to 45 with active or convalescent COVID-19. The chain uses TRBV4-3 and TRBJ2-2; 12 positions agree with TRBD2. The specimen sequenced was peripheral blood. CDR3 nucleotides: TGCGCCAGCAGCGCTCGGACTAGCGGGATTTCGAACACCGGGGAGCTGTTTTTT. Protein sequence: CASSARTSGISNTGELFF.